This T cell receptor (beta chain) derives from a study of blood T cells in healthy people across ages. Study-wide background: There was about one barcoded beta molecule captured by template switching per two T cells. Study results and caveats: Compared with aged donors, long-lived donors showed fewer expanded clones, suggesting selection.

Trimming shortened V by 10 bases and J by 9 bases, and 16 bases separated the two germline ends. CDR3 size: 12 residues. Germline CDR1 is MGHRA and CDR2 is YSYEKL. Only a few counts were recorded for this clonotype. Its specificity is unknown. A second 7 to 11 cycle PCR used barcoded and J-beta primers. The yield of each sample was at least 2.5 million CDR3-containing paired-end reads. MiXCR was run by TCRdb on the 5' RACE reads, yielding one entry per CDR3 protein. The data hold roughly 1.6 million distinct CDR3 sequences, with approximately 32% observed a single time. V and J are TRBV4-1 and TRBJ2-1; D assignment may be TRBD1 or TRBD2 (5 bases each). The origin of this receptor is a woman in her twenties or thirties in good health. The specimen sequenced was blood. CDR3 region: CATHSMRGEQFF. CDR3 coding DNA: TGCGCCACCCACAGCATGAGGGGTGAGCAGTTCTTC.